These 9 T cell receptor beta chains came from one sample sequenced in a study of T cells after yellow fever vaccination. TCRdb reprocessed the 5' RACE reads via MiXCR and lists one record per CDR3 protein. The sample records 300,000 to 400,000 distinct CDR3 sequences, roughly 8% being singletons. The material was PBMCs, obtained roughly seven weeks after the first yellow fever vaccination. These receptors originate from a man between 18 and 35 years old who received the YFV17D yellow fever vaccine.

The genes are TRBV20-1 and TRBJ2-5, with 10 bases identical to TRBD2. Looked up from germline, CDR1 is DFQATT and CDR2 is SNEGSKA (reference sequence). The CDR3 covers 14 residues. The ends lost 4 bases at V and 4 bases at J; junction bases unmatched: 6. The CDR3 bases are TGCAGTGCTAACCCTAGCGGGGGTGGAGAGACCCAGTACTTC. Translating gives CSANPSGGGETQYF.

This sequence joins TRBV20-1 and TRBJ2-3, with 8 bases fitting TRBD2. V shed 6 bases, J shed 3 bases, and the junction held 11 bases outside the gene matches. In germline, CDR1 is DFQATT, CDR2 SNEGSKA (reference sequence). The CDR3 length is 15 residues. The CDR3 nucleotides read TGCAGTGCCAAACACGGGGGGGCCGGGACAGATACGCAGTATTTT. It translates to CSAKHGGAGTDTQYF.

Note on this clonotype: The conserved phenylalanine or tryptophan is not found at the CDR3 terminus, so this likely reflects a read error. The limits of the CDR3 on the DNA are not certain, so only TCRdb's listed CDR3 is given. The chain recombines TRBV20-1 with TRBJ1-2; the listed D gene, TRBD1, was not tested against the DNA. The CDR3 is 12 amino acids long, termini counted. CDR1 is DFQATT, CDR2 SNEGSKA, per germline (reference sequence). CDR3 amino acids: CSARLEAGPAPL.

This clonotype was seen only a few times. The J gene is TRBJ2-3, the V gene TRBV20-1; D call uncertain. CDR1 is DFQATT and CDR2 is SNEGSKA in the germline V gene (reference sequence). Trimming removed 0 bases at V and 2 bases at J, with 18 bases between. The CDR3 loop spans 17 amino acids. The CDR3 nucleotides are TGCAGTGCTAGAGATTTTAAGGGCGTTTGGGACACAGATACGCAGTATTTT. Translating it yields CSARDFKGVWDTDTQYF.

This clonotype has just a few counts. The chain has TRBV20-1 and TRBJ1-4; tentatively, D is TRBD1 (5 bases). CDR3 length equals 15 residues. V dropped 0 bases and J dropped 5 bases, with 13 bases sitting between them. CDR1 and CDR2 from the germline V gene are DFQATT and SNEGSKA (reference sequence). The DNA for the CDR3 is TGCAGTGCTAGAGATCCAGGAACAGGCAATGAAAAACTGTTTTTT. Translating gives CSARDPGTGNEKLFF.

This clonotype occurred a few times. This chain joins TRBV4-1 and TRBJ2-1, with D perhaps TRBD2 (6 bases). Trimming cost V 4 bases and J 8 bases, with 21 bases left between them. The CDR3 has 16 amino acids. The germline V gene has CDR1 MGHRA and CDR2 YSYEKL. The CDR3 loop is CASSLRRAGPRDEQFF. Written as DNA, the CDR3 is TGCGCCAGCAGCCTACGGCGGGCGGGGCCGAGGGATGAGCAGTTCTTC.

This clonotype was seen a few times. The chain joins TRBV5-5 to TRBJ2-3; no clear D. The germline V and J ends were trimmed by 2 bases and 6 bases, with 10 bases remaining between them. The CDR3 runs 13 residues. Germline values: CDR1 SGHKS, CDR2 YYEKEE (reference sequence). In DNA, the CDR3 is TGTGCCAGCAGCTTAACACTATCTGATACGCAGTATTTT. Amino acids: CASSLTLSDTQYF.

This clonotype was counted at least ten times. The CDR3 region is CASSFMRRSYNEQFF. The CDR3 DNA follows: TGTGCCAGCAGCTTTATGCGTAGATCCTACAATGAGCAGTTCTTC. The genes are TRBV13 and TRBJ2-1, with D unresolved. Germline CDR1 reads PRHDT; CDR2 reads FYEKMQ (reference sequence). The CDR3 runs to 15 residues. The ends were cut back, 3 bases at V and 1 base at J, with 10 bases in the middle.

The chain has TRBV7-6 and TRBJ1-6; 7 positions match TRBD1. Germline V lookup: CDR1 SGHVS, CDR2 FNYEAQ. This CDR3 region has 14 residues. With 5 bases clipped from V and 7 bases from J, the junction kept 5 bases outside the gene matches. The CDR3 nucleotides are TGTGCCAGCAGCATTGGGACAGAGAATTCACCCCTCCACTTT. Its protein product is CASSIGTENSPLHF.